The T cell receptor (beta chain) described here comes from a study of CXCR3-negative and CXCR3-positive naive CD8 T cells. The study, taken as a whole, reports: TCR interaction strength was inferred from TRB CDR3 physicochemistry, as CD5 matched across naive subsets.

In the case of this clonotype: What it binds is not known.

5' RACE with UMI labels generated the TRB cDNA libraries. TCRdb reworked the 5' RACE reads into one entry per CDR3 protein, no DNA. Its listing shows 30,000 to 40,000 distinct CDR3 sequences. Each CD8+ T cell subset was flow-sorted in triplicate. Every sort contained 250,000 to 300,000 cells. This CDR3 has 13 amino acids. CDR1 is MDHEN, CDR2 SYDVKM, per germline. Sequenced: memory CD8+ T cells from blood. The chain carries TRBV28 and TRBJ2-1; TCRdb picks TRBD1, but there is no DNA to check that call. The receptor comes from a human donor in good health. Some clones in this sample may be carry-over from other donors' samples. CDR3 sequence reads: CASVKFGGGEQFF.